The sequence of this T cell receptor (beta chain) was determined in a study of CD8 T cells in Susac syndrome. In the case of this clonotype: At one of its ends the junction is not consistent with the germline gene, which may arise from a read error.

The RNA, about 0.45 to 1 ug, was put through reverse transcription using random hexamers. TCRdb redid the calling of the immunoSEQ multiplex PCR reads with MiXCR, one entry per CDR3 protein. The sample includes about 300,000 distinct CDR3 sequences, approximately 90% seen only once; the top ten take about 0.07%. This CDR3 spans 12 amino acids. The source is a human donor with multiple sclerosis. Specimen: CD4+ T cells from PBMCs. The chain has TRBV12-3 or TRBV12-4 and TRBJ1-1; 7 positions match TRBD1. The CDR3 spells CASSQGDTKAFF. The CDR3 DNA is TGTGCCAGCAGCCAGGGGGACACTAAAGCTTTCTTT.